This paragraph covers one T cell receptor (beta chain) sequence. Its antigen is currently unknown. Sequenced by immunoSEQ multiplex PCR; TCRdb stores in-frame clones only, minus some. The sample contains over 70,000 clones, just over 90% of which appear only once. The V segment lost 5 bases and the J segment 6 bases; nucleotides outside the gene matches: 10. The germline V gene has CDR1 SGHVS and CDR2 FNYEAQ. The CDR3 loop spans 16 amino acids. The record originates from a study of OX40 agonist ivuxolimab in advanced cancers. Study summary: Patients assigned to dose escalation were diagnosed with hepatocellular carcinoma, melanoma, renal cell or head and neck cancer.

Sampling times: baseline, cycle 4 day 1, cycle 7 day 1. Findings and caveats of the study: With doses of 0.1 to 3.0 mg/kg, CD4+ and CD8+ blood T cells had undergone clonal expansion by week 6. Some nonresponders likewise displayed low normalized T-cell clonal expansion.

The TCR was taken from an adult with an advanced solid tumor such as melanoma, head and neck, liver or kidney cancer. The genes are TRBV7-6 and TRBJ2-1; 10 nucleotides match TRBD2. This specimen consisted of CD4+ or CD8+ T cells sorted from blood, obtained in a trial of the OX40 agonist ivuxolimab. The CDR3 nucleotides read TGTGCCAGCAGCCCAAGTAGCGGGGGGCTCCTCAATGAGCAGTTCTTC. It encodes CASSPSSGGLLNEQFF.